The present entry profiles one T cell receptor beta chain with its context. This sample was included in a study of cytomegalovirus exposure and HLA in healthy donors. The PCR employed 60 Vbeta primers together with 13 Jbeta primers. Some clones are missing from TCRdb's copy, which holds only in-frame ones; the method was immunoSEQ multiplex PCR. The sample shows 120,000 to 150,000 clones, 73% of them seen only once. This CDR3 has 16 amino acids. Germline V gene lookup returns CDR1 SQVTM and CDR2 ANQGSEA. Trimming cost V 0 bases and J 2 bases; bases outside gene matches: 7. The rearrangement uses TRBV29-1 and TRBJ2-3; TRBD2 agrees at 8 bases. Sequencing input: PBMCs. This clonotype was obtained from a middle-aged woman in good health and CMV-seronegative. The CDR3 here is CSVEDPERGTTDTQYF. As DNA, the CDR3 is TGCAGCGTTGAAGACCCTGAGCGGGGGACCACAGATACGCAGTATTTT.